This T cell receptor (beta chain) was captured in a study of T cells in Graves' hyperthyroidism and ophthalmopathy. Points from the study as a whole: Ophthalmopathy and stable hyperthyroidism were told apart by a 13 V-J model.

CDR1 MDHEN and CDR2 SYDVKM come from the germline V gene. The CDR3 contains 18 residues. Losses at the gene ends were 5 bases for V and 0 bases for J; bases not matched to a gene: 15. This clonotype was found many times. The target antigen is unknown. Regions amplified from RNA transcripts were the TCR beta CDR3 regions. TCR CDR3 underwent first-round RT-PCR with the HTBI primer set. TCRdb processed the multiplex PCR reads anew with MiXCR; each CDR3 protein has one entry. The sample includes about 550,000 distinct CDR3 sequences, less than 25% of them seen just once. The V gene is TRBV28, the J gene TRBJ1-2, with 7 positions matching TRBD1. Source material: blood. This TCR derives from a man between 18 and 35 years old with Graves' hyperthyroidism. The DNA for the CDR3 is TGTGCCAGCAGTCCCGACAGGGTGCGCATGAGGTCTAACTATGGCTACACCTTC. This encodes CASSPDRVRMRSNYGYTF.